A selection of T cell receptor beta chains follows, all from one sample in a study of T cell repertoires in cytomegalovirus infection. TCRdb ran MiXCR on the reads and lists one entry per CDR3 protein. The top ten hold 6.5% to 10% of the sample, which has nearly 650,000 distinct CDR3 sequences, 24% seen once. Sequencing was carried out using CD8+ T cells from PBMCs. The receptor set was obtained from a human donor in good health (CMV status not recorded). Some clones in this sample may be carry-over from other donors' samples. The CDR3 runs from the conserved cysteine through the conserved F or W. D genes are given only for firm matches. Rows may omit the clone size; those that give it use once, few, many or a size class.

V gene,J gene,CDR3 length,D gene,clone size,CDR3 protein
TRBV11-3,TRBJ2-1,15,NA,many,CASSLEEGNYNEQFF
TRBV6-5,TRBJ2-2,13,NA,many,CASSYSEVGELFF
TRBV7-6,TRBJ2-7,14,NA,many,CASSLAGANYEQYF
TRBV2,TRBJ2-5,12,NA,NA,CATRGDIETQYF
TRBV6-2/TRBV6-3,TRBJ2-2,14,NA,few,CASSYYRDTGELFF
TRBV9,TRBJ2-5,12,NA,NA,CASSHPEETQYF
TRBV2,TRBJ1-1,10,NA,few,CASRDSLAFF
TRBV7-8,TRBJ1-1,15,NA,many,CASSLMDNQYTEAFF
TRBV14,TRBJ1-1,15,TRBD1,NA,CASSGRRGRNTEAFF
TRBV19,TRBJ2-3,14,TRBD1,NA,CASSTGGAWDTQYF
TRBV19,TRBJ1-1,11,NA,many,CASRQGVEAFF
TRBV19,TRBJ2-1,15,NA,NA,CASAPTGTSYNEQFF
TRBV7-9,TRBJ2-5,13,TRBD1,few,CASCQTGEETQYF
TRBV29-1,TRBJ1-2,12,TRBD1,NA,CSVPGTAYGYTF
TRBV5-1,TRBJ2-2,17,NA,few,CASSGGGVGHLAGELFF
TRBV7-9,TRBJ2-1,15,TRBD1,NA,CASSPNRGAYNEQFF
TRBV7-2,TRBJ1-1,16,TRBD1,NA,CASSSHQGVSNTEAFF
TRBV2,TRBJ2-5,14,NA,few,CASSGEGLQETQYF
TRBV4-2,TRBJ2-2,15,NA,many,CASSPLDPNTGELFF
TRBV7-6,TRBJ1-2,16,TRBD1,few,CASSSIGQGSNYGYTF
TRBV12-3/TRBV12-4,TRBJ2-5,13,NA,many,CASSPDHPGTQYF
TRBV28,TRBJ1-2,13,NA,NA,CASSFPRNYGYTF
TRBV28,TRBJ2-5,17,TRBD2,many,CASNLSGGAAKEKTQYF
TRBV5-4,TRBJ2-6,15,NA,NA,CASSFTGTGANVLTF
TRBV24-1,TRBJ2-5,15,TRBD2,few,CATSDISGGQETQYF
TRBV7-9,TRBJ2-3,19,TRBD2,many,CASSLIGTSGGAGEDTQYF
TRBV7-9,TRBJ1-2,12,NA,many,CASSQISGGYTF
TRBV20-1,TRBJ1-2,11,NA,NA,CSAGGFYGYTF
TRBV7-6,TRBJ2-5,12,NA,NA,CASVGYQETQYF
TRBV9,TRBJ2-3,15,NA,few,CASSVGLERTDTQYF
TRBV13,TRBJ1-1,14,NA,NA,CASSPPQWTTEAFF
TRBV2,TRBJ2-1,15,TRBD1,NA,CVSSEGRGLKVEQFF
TRBV11-1,TRBJ1-1,14,NA,many,CASSTPGSLTEAFF
TRBV11-2,TRBJ2-5,14,TRBD2,few,CASSQRGGWVTQYF
TRBV29-1,TRBJ2-3,14,NA,few,CSVNGVAWPDTQYF
TRBV4-3,TRBJ1-6,16,NA,NA,CASTPGLTRRDSPLHF
TRBV7-6,TRBJ1-1,17,NA,many,CASSLASGVRGTTEAFF
TRBV11-1,TRBJ2-1,16,NA,many,CASSFHRGVSYNEQFF
TRBV20-1,TRBJ2-7,18,NA,few,CSARARMGIETPRDEQYF
TRBV19,TRBJ2-6,17,TRBD1,NA,CASRFRDSTYGANVLTF
TRBV6-4,TRBJ2-1,15,NA,NA,CASSHGPEDHNEQFF
TRBV25-1,TRBJ1-2,16,NA,few,CASSEYFVGQNYGYTF
TRBV7-2,TRBJ2-2,19,TRBD1,many,CASSPIRGTGGLLTGELFF
TRBV19,TRBJ1-2,15,TRBD1,few,CASTSSWTGAYGYTF
TRBV7-8,TRBJ2-3,15,TRBD1,few,CASGITGDFTDTQYF
TRBV14,TRBJ1-2,13,NA,NA,CASSQVSVVGYTF
TRBV7-2,TRBJ2-5,15,TRBD1,many,CASSFPDRAEETQYF
TRBV11-2,TRBJ1-1,11,NA,many,CASSHDIRAFF
TRBV6-5,TRBJ1-1,15,NA,many,CASSYSQGKVAEAFF
TRBV15,TRBJ1-1,16,NA,few,CATSILSGGTNTEAFF
TRBV20-1,TRBJ1-1,10,NA,NA,CSAREGAPDF
TRBV6-2/TRBV6-3,TRBJ2-3,16,TRBD1,few,CASSLRGTGSTDTQYF
TRBV28,TRBJ1-1,13,NA,once,CASNVQGAGEAFF
TRBV6-2/TRBV6-3,TRBJ1-1,15,TRBD1,NA,CASSYSGGGRTEAFF
TRBV6-5,TRBJ1-2,15,TRBD1,few,CASSSGQGADYGYTF
TRBV19,TRBJ2-7,16,NA,NA,CASSIHPTPSSYEQYF
TRBV20-1,TRBJ1-1,12,NA,few,CSASPYNTEAFF